This TCR beta chain is from a study of T cell responses to AZD1222 COVID-19 vaccine. In the study overall: Second-dose intervals near 4 or 12 weeks were combined.

This table comes from immunoSEQ multiplex PCR, and its TCRdb copy is limited to in-frame clones, with some not included. This sample carries around 110,000 clones, about 90% of them seen once, and the ten largest clones take approximately 7.5%. General study results and limits: The donor cohort was predominantly white British with a female majority, and clonal diversity may have been underestimated.

V was cut by 8 bases and J by 3 bases, with 13 bases left in between. Germline CDR1 is MDHEN and CDR2 is SYDVKM. The CDR3 extends over 13 amino acids. Comment on this clone: The antigen is undetermined.

The sample here was peripheral blood, taken on day 0 of AZD1222 vaccination. The chain recombines TRBV28 with TRBJ1-1, with TRBD1 as a possible D gene (6 bases). The receptor was derived from an adult in good health. CDR3 nucleotides: TGTGCCAGCGGGGGGCCCCTGGACACTGAAGCTTTCTTT. Its protein is CASGGPLDTEAFF.